This TCR beta chain was found in a study of blood T cell repertoires in COVID-19 (dated by TCRdb to between 2020 and 2021). In the study overall: Samples covering the acute and convalescent phases of COVID-19 were provided by collaborators in the United States, Italy and Spain. The material from the prospective study consisted of cDNA or gDNA derived from T cells, B-cell-depleted T cells, or PBMCs. Subjects who had been exposed to COVID-19, were actively infected with it, or had recovered from it provided the deeply sampled blood TCRbeta repertoires that made up the dataset. The repertoires were released in a freely available public database meant as a resource for research on the immune response to SARS-CoV-2. The samples were drawn from the first 160 participants of the ongoing ImmuneRACE study and from over a thousand subjects provided by 6 global collaborators. The sample metadata nearly always contained a de-identified subject ID, COVID-19 status, age in years and sex. Where available, HLA class I and class II types were taken from metadata supplied by the sample provider and were not determined by assay-based typing. Results the study describes overall, beyond this receptor: The quantity of clinical and demographic metadata differed by source and by participant and was supplied without curation.

TCRbeta CDR3 regions were amplified from genomic DNA using the immunoSEQ Assay, a bias-controlled multiplex PCR. For the original study's pipeline: Within the assay, amplification of reference gene primers was used to estimate how many nucleated cells each sample contained. Sequence reads were collapsed and filtered to measure the absolute abundance of every unique TCRbeta CDR3 rearrangement. For each sample, productive Simpson clonality was calculated as the square root of Simpson's diversity index across productive rearrangements. TCRdb retrieved this table from immuneACCESS and kept in-frame rearrangements only. Not all clones are present; in checked studies, unresolved V genes account for under half, and no reason is known for the remainder. V and J calls and clone size are copied from that table; D and trimming were computed from the DNA. The sample includes about 83,000 clones, with about 86% observed a single time. About a fifth of the sample goes to the ten largest clones.

Each collaborating institution followed its own protocols to collect whole blood in K2EDTA tubes. For TCRbeta analysis, collaborator samples were shipped as frozen whole blood, as isolated PBMCs, or as DNA extracted from either sample type. V has 6 bases trimmed and J has 1 base trimmed; junction bases matching no gene number 7. The CDR3 covers 16 residues, taking in both the cysteine and the phenylalanine. Only the CDR3 portion is preserved as DNA: 48 bases, with reading frame beginning at the first base. From a lookup of the germline V gene (reference sequence), CDR1 and CDR2 are LNHDA and SQIVND. Comments on this clone: The target of this receptor is not known. Base quality data are lacking; no much larger clone is found one base away.

This receptor was obtained from an elderly woman in a cohort sampled during active or convalescent COVID-19. The chain couples TRBV19 to TRBJ2-3; 10 bases in between match TRBD2. The source material was peripheral blood. CDR3 sequence: CASSPLAGVGTDTQYF. Read as DNA, the sequence is TGTGCCAGTAGCCCCCTAGCGGGAGTGGGCACAGATACGCAGTATTTT.